The rows below give T cell receptor beta chains drawn from one sample of a study of cytomegalovirus exposure and HLA in healthy donors. Some clones are missing from TCRdb's copy, which holds only in-frame ones; the method was immunoSEQ multiplex PCR. The table records fewer than 250,000 clones, about four fifths of them present only once. Sequencing was performed on PBMCs. The receptor source for this set is a woman between 45 and 60 years old in good health and CMV-seropositive. The CDR3 runs from the conserved cysteine through the conserved F or W. D genes are given only for firm matches. Clone size is given for some rows only: seen once, a few or many times, or a class if the clone is expanded.

D gene: TRBD2; J gene: TRBJ2-3; V gene: TRBV29-1; clone size: NA; CDR3 protein: CSVEEFMTGVAGGLGDTQYF; CDR3 DNA: TGCAGCGTTGAGGAGTTTATGACAGGCGTAGCGGGGGGCTTAGGAGATACGCAGTATTTT
D gene: TRBD1; J gene: TRBJ2-7; V gene: TRBV7-9; clone size: NA; CDR3 protein: CASSARGGTGSSYEQYF; CDR3 DNA: TGTGCCAGCAGCGCACGAGGGGGGACAGGGAGCTCCTACGAGCAGTACTTC
D gene: TRBD1; J gene: TRBJ2-2; V gene: TRBV6-4; clone size: NA; CDR3 protein: CASRGTGENTGELFF; CDR3 DNA: TGTGCCAGCCGAGGGACAGGGGAGAACACCGGGGAGCTGTTTTTT
D gene: NA; J gene: TRBJ1-2; V gene: TRBV5-8; clone size: NA; CDR3 protein: CASSAGQFYGYTF; CDR3 DNA: TGTGCCAGCAGCGCCGGACAGTTTTATGGCTACACCTTC
D gene: NA; J gene: TRBJ1-1; V gene: TRBV27; clone size: once; CDR3 protein: CASSLFGGRRTEAFF; CDR3 DNA: TGTGCCAGCAGTTTATTCGGGGGGAGGAGAACTGAAGCTTTCTTT
D gene: NA; J gene: TRBJ1-5; V gene: TRBV6-1; clone size: NA; CDR3 protein: CASSENWANDQPQHF; CDR3 DNA: TGTGCCAGCAGTGAAAATTGGGCAAATGACCAGCCCCAGCATTTT
D gene: TRBD1; J gene: TRBJ1-2; V gene: TRBV6-4; clone size: NA; CDR3 protein: CASSDTPGQGYYGYTF; CDR3 DNA: TGTGCCAGCAGCGATACACCGGGACAGGGGTACTATGGCTACACCTTC
D gene: TRBD2; J gene: TRBJ2-5; V gene: TRBV7-2; clone size: NA; CDR3 protein: CASSLPGLAGGETQYF; CDR3 DNA: TGTGCCAGCAGCCTGCCGGGACTAGCGGGGGGGGAGACCCAGTACTTC
D gene: TRBD1; J gene: TRBJ1-2; V gene: TRBV15; clone size: NA; CDR3 protein: CATSTTQGSYGYTF; CDR3 DNA: TGTGCCACCAGCACTACACAGGGGAGCTATGGCTACACCTTC
D gene: TRBD1; J gene: TRBJ2-3; V gene: TRBV27; clone size: once; CDR3 protein: CASSLDRASSTDTQYF; CDR3 DNA: TGTGCCAGCAGTCTCGACAGGGCATCTAGCACAGATACGCAGTATTTT
D gene: TRBD2; J gene: TRBJ2-3; V gene: TRBV2; clone size: NA; CDR3 protein: CASSPAPLRASGGGNTQYF; CDR3 DNA: TGTGCCAGCAGCCCAGCGCCCCTAAGGGCTAGCGGGGGGGGGAATACGCAGTATTTT
D gene: TRBD2; J gene: TRBJ2-3; V gene: TRBV7-9; clone size: NA; CDR3 protein: CAIKRGELTDTQYF; CDR3 DNA: TGTGCCATAAAGCGGGGGGAACTAACAGATACGCAGTATTTT
D gene: NA; J gene: TRBJ2-1; V gene: TRBV5-6; clone size: once; CDR3 protein: CASSSGPTGNEQFF; CDR3 DNA: TGTGCCAGCAGCTCCGGCCCTACAGGGAATGAGCAGTTCTTC
D gene: NA; J gene: TRBJ2-5; V gene: TRBV13; clone size: NA; CDR3 protein: CASRDNLQETQYF; CDR3 DNA: TGTGCCAGCAGAGACAACCTACAAGAGACCCAGTACTTC
D gene: NA; J gene: TRBJ1-6; V gene: TRBV2; clone size: NA; CDR3 protein: CASSEPGGGNSPLHF; CDR3 DNA: TGTGCCAGCAGTGAACCCGGGGGAGGAAATTCACCCCTCCACTTT
D gene: NA; J gene: TRBJ1-2; V gene: TRBV5-4; clone size: once; CDR3 protein: CASSFARLDGYTF; CDR3 DNA: TGTGCCAGCAGCTTTGCCCGATTAGATGGCTACACCTTC
D gene: NA; J gene: TRBJ2-2; V gene: TRBV6-1; clone size: NA; CDR3 protein: CASSRGRTGELFF; CDR3 DNA: TGTGCCAGCAGTCGAGGTAGAACCGGGGAGCTGTTTTTT
D gene: NA; J gene: TRBJ2-5; V gene: TRBV4-1; clone size: NA; CDR3 protein: CASREGGIETQYF; CDR3 DNA: TGCGCCAGCAGGGAAGGGGGTATCGAGACCCAGTACTTC
D gene: NA; J gene: TRBJ2-2; V gene: TRBV7-3; clone size: once; CDR3 protein: CASSQFRAGELFF; CDR3 DNA: TGTGCCAGCAGCCAATTCAGGGCCGGGGAGCTGTTTTTT
D gene: NA; J gene: TRBJ1-5; V gene: TRBV6-6; clone size: NA; CDR3 protein: CASTPPQSSNQPQHF; CDR3 DNA: TGTGCCAGCACCCCCCCTCAGTCTAGCAATCAGCCCCAGCATTTT
D gene: NA; J gene: TRBJ2-3; V gene: TRBV4-3; clone size: NA; CDR3 protein: CASSQDVRVGATDTQYF; CDR3 DNA: TGCGCCAGCAGCCAAGACGTCAGGGTAGGGGCCACAGATACGCAGTATTTT
D gene: TRBD1; J gene: TRBJ1-6; V gene: TRBV7-9; clone size: NA; CDR3 protein: CASRTGADSPLHF; CDR3 DNA: TGTGCCAGCAGGACAGGGGCCGATTCACCCCTCCACTTT
D gene: NA; J gene: TRBJ2-7; V gene: TRBV5-1; clone size: NA; CDR3 protein: CASSDRIAYEQYF; CDR3 DNA: TGCGCCAGCAGCGATAGAATAGCCTACGAGCAGTACTTC
D gene: NA; J gene: TRBJ1-2; V gene: TRBV5-6; clone size: few; CDR3 protein: CASSRLDGYTF; CDR3 DNA: TGTGCCAGCAGCCGATTAGATGGCTACACCTTC
D gene: NA; J gene: TRBJ1-2; V gene: TRBV5-1; clone size: NA; CDR3 protein: CASSPGHPNYGYTF; CDR3 DNA: TGCGCCAGCAGCCCGGGACACCCTAACTATGGCTACACCTTC
D gene: TRBD2; J gene: TRBJ2-2; V gene: TRBV2; clone size: NA; CDR3 protein: CASSLAGTGELFF; CDR3 DNA: TGTGCCAGCAGTTTAGCGGGCACCGGGGAGCTGTTTTTT
D gene: TRBD2; J gene: TRBJ2-5; V gene: TRBV14; clone size: once; CDR3 protein: CASSPRLGAGETQYF; CDR3 DNA: TGTGCCAGCAGCCCGAGACTAGGAGCGGGGGAGACCCAGTACTTC
D gene: NA; J gene: TRBJ1-3; V gene: TRBV28; clone size: NA; CDR3 protein: CASSFELGTPGNTIYF; CDR3 DNA: TGTGCCAGCAGTTTTGAGCTAGGGACACCGGGAAACACCATATATTTT
D gene: TRBD1; J gene: TRBJ1-6; V gene: TRBV18; clone size: NA; CDR3 protein: CASSLDRVHNSPLHF; CDR3 DNA: TGTGCCAGCTCACTGGACAGGGTGCATAATTCACCCCTCCACTTT
D gene: NA; J gene: TRBJ1-6; V gene: TRBV5-3; clone size: few; CDR3 protein: CARSSGVRSPLHF; CDR3 DNA: TGTGCCAGAAGCTCCGGGGTTCGTTCACCCCTCCACTTT
D gene: TRBD1; J gene: TRBJ2-7; V gene: TRBV6-6; clone size: once; CDR3 protein: CASSYSQGDSYEQYF; CDR3 DNA: TGTGCCAGCAGTTACTCCCAGGGGGACTCCTACGAGCAGTACTTC
D gene: NA; J gene: TRBJ2-7; V gene: TRBV5-1; clone size: NA; CDR3 protein: CASSSPGHTYEQYF; CDR3 DNA: TGCGCCAGCAGCTCACCGGGACACACCTACGAGCAGTACTTC
D gene: TRBD1; J gene: TRBJ1-1; V gene: TRBV5-4; clone size: NA; CDR3 protein: CASSIGQGAFSNTEAFF; CDR3 DNA: TGTGCCAGCAGCATAGGACAGGGGGCTTTTTCGAACACTGAAGCTTTCTTT
D gene: NA; J gene: TRBJ2-7; V gene: TRBV9; clone size: NA; CDR3 protein: CASSPQGLGAYEQYF; CDR3 DNA: TGTGCCAGCAGCCCCCAAGGCCTCGGAGCCTACGAGCAGTACTTC
D gene: TRBD1; J gene: TRBJ2-2; V gene: TRBV4-1; clone size: few; CDR3 protein: CASSQRGQGYTGELFF; CDR3 DNA: TGCGCCAGCAGCCAAAGGGGACAGGGGTACACCGGGGAGCTGTTTTTT
D gene: TRBD1; J gene: TRBJ2-2; V gene: TRBV5-4; clone size: once; CDR3 protein: CASSSDRGNTGELFF; CDR3 DNA: TGTGCCAGCAGCTCAGACAGGGGGAACACCGGGGAGCTGTTTTTT